This TCR beta chain was recorded in a study of T cells in Graves' hyperthyroidism and ophthalmopathy. Researchers amplified the TCR beta CDR3 regions from RNA transcripts. First-round RT-PCR targeting the TCR CDR3 was performed with the HTBI primer set. TCRdb itself ran the multiplex PCR reads through MiXCR, one entry per CDR3 protein. The table records hundreds of thousands of distinct CDR3 sequences, 45% of them present only once. The CDR3 is made up of 13 amino acids. Trimming left V 6 bases short and J 4 bases short, with 12 bases between. Germline V gene lookup returns CDR1 DFQATT and CDR2 SNEGSKA (reference sequence). This clonotype was found a few times.

The origin of this receptor is an adult man with Graves' disease, either hyperthyroidism or ophthalmopathy (not recorded which). The V and J genes are TRBV20-1 and TRBJ2-2; D possibly matches TRBD1 or TRBD2 (5 bases each). Specimen: peripheral blood or thyroid tissue (not recorded which). The chain's CDR3 is CSASIGGTGELFF. The DNA for the CDR3 is TGCAGTGCATCCATTGGGGGCACCGGGGAGCTGTTTTTT.